One sample yielded the 18 T cell receptor beta chains listed below, sequenced in a study of cytomegalovirus exposure and HLA in healthy donors. PCR amplification relied on 60 Vbeta primers (plus 13 Jbeta primers). Sequenced by immunoSEQ multiplex PCR; TCRdb stores in-frame clones only, minus some. The sample has roughly 150,000 clones, about three quarters seen once. The sequencing input was PBMCs. These receptors originate from a man aged 25 to 40 in good health and CMV-seropositive.

This clone was seen just once. The chain is built from TRBV11-2 and TRBJ2-7; 11 bases match TRBD2. The CDR3 covers 15 residues. Germline CDR1 reads SGHAT; CDR2 reads FQNNGV. Losses at the gene ends were 7 bases for V and 0 bases for J; bases not matched to a gene: 5. For the CDR3, the DNA is TGTGCCAGCACTCTGGGACTAGCGGTCTCCTACGAGCAGTACTTC. Encoded protein: CASTLGLAVSYEQYF.

This sequence joins TRBV5-1 and TRBJ1-3; D unclear. V shed 4 bases and J shed 2 bases, with 10 bases lying between them. Per germline, CDR1 SGHRS and CDR2 YFSETQ. The CDR3 sequence is 14 residues long. The CDR3 loop is CASSITEAGNTIYF. The CDR3 nucleotides are TGCGCCAGCAGCATCACAGAAGCTGGAAACACCATATATTTT.

The genes are TRBV4-1 and TRBJ2-1, with unresolved D. The CDR3 runs to 18 residues. CDR1 is MGHRA, CDR2 YSYEKL, per germline. The V end lost 4 bases, the J end lost 7 bases, and 26 bases lay between the germline ends. CDR3 sequence reads: CASSPRPPTESGSNEQFF. CDR3 DNA: TGCGCCAGCAGCCCCCGACCCCCGACTGAAAGTGGCTCTAATGAGCAGTTCTTC.

This chain uses TRBV6-1 with TRBJ2-7, with D possibly matching TRBD2 (6 bases). Trimming pared 2 bases from V and 5 bases from J, leaving 16 bases between. Germline values: CDR1 MNHNS, CDR2 SASEGT. The CDR3 totals 15 residues. The CDR3 sequence: CASSERGRSSNEQYF. CDR3 DNA sequence: TGTGCCAGCAGTGAACGGGGGAGGTCGTCCAACGAGCAGTACTTC.

This chain joins TRBV19 and TRBJ2-1, with TRBD1 as a possible D gene (6 bases). The CDR3 runs 16 residues. V was cut by 6 bases and J by 1 base, with 16 bases left in between. Germline lookup yields CDR1 LNHDA and CDR2 SQIVND (reference sequence). CDR3 sequence: CASRGLRGGSYNEQFF. Written as DNA, the CDR3 is TGTGCCAGTAGAGGCCTTCGAGGGGGTTCCTACAATGAGCAGTTCTTC.

CDR3 loop: CASSQDPQGGSYNEQFF. CDR3 bases: TGCGCCAGCAGCCAGGACCCGCAGGGGGGCTCCTACAATGAGCAGTTCTTC. This chain connects TRBV5-1 to TRBJ2-1; D possibly corresponds to TRBD1 (7 bases). The CDR3 length is 17 residues. Germline V gene data show CDR1 as SGHRS and CDR2 as YFSETQ. Trimming shortened V by 4 bases and J by 0 bases, and 17 bases separated the two germline ends.

V gene TRBV4-2 combines with J gene TRBJ1-6; D is unclear. The CDR3 totals 13 residues. V was clipped by 4 bases and J by 10 bases, with 11 bases between them. From germline, CDR1 is LGHNA and CDR2 YNFKEQ. The CDR3: CASSPPLASPLHF. The CDR3 bases are TGTGCCAGCAGCCCCCCCTTAGCCTCACCCCTCCACTTT.

The chain joins TRBV6-4 to TRBJ2-7, with 9 bases fitting TRBD2. CDR1 MRHNA and CDR2 SNTAGT come from the germline V gene. The junction had 5 bases not matched to a gene; V was cut back by 5 bases and J by 0 bases. CDR3 size: 15 residues. CDR3 bases: TGTGCCAGCAGTCAAGGACTAGCGCCCTCCTACGAGCAGTACTTC. Protein product: CASSQGLAPSYEQYF.

In this sample, this clone turned up once. This chain connects TRBV5-6 to TRBJ1-2; D not resolved. Trimming removed 3 bases from V and 4 bases from J, with 7 bases in between. Germline loops: CDR1 SGHDT, CDR2 YYEEEE. This CDR3 contains 12 residues. The chain's CDR3 is CASSSGTYGYTF. The CDR3 DNA is TGTGCCAGCAGCTCGGGTACCTATGGCTACACCTTC.

This clone was counted only a few times. V gene TRBV7-3 combines with J gene TRBJ2-5; TRBD2 might be the D (5 bases). V was pared by 2 bases and J by 5 bases, with 15 bases between. The CDR3 extends over 15 amino acids. Germline-derived CDR1 and CDR2 are SGHTA and FQGTGA. Here the CDR3 reads CASSLYGLEEETQYF. The DNA of the CDR3 is TGTGCCAGCAGCTTATACGGGTTGGAGGAGGAGACCCAGTACTTC.

J is TRBJ2-3 and V is TRBV6-1; 7 nucleotides match TRBD2. J was trimmed by 3 bases and V by 2 bases; bases with no gene match: 5. CDR1 and CDR2 from the germline V gene are MNHNS and SASEGT. This CDR3 has 15 amino acids. CDR3 amino acids: CASSESGMWTDTQYF. The CDR3 nucleotides read TGTGCCAGCAGTGAAAGCGGGATGTGGACAGATACGCAGTATTTT.

The chain couples TRBV11-3 to TRBJ2-7, with 11 bases fitting TRBD2. This CDR3 is 15 amino acids long. V dropped 2 bases and J dropped 6; count of bases not matched to a gene: 6. The V gene's germline CDR1 is SGHNT and CDR2 YENEEA. The CDR3 DNA sequence: TGTGCCAGCAGCTTAATAACTAGCGGGAGTTCCGAGCAGTACTTC. Encoded protein: CASSLITSGSSEQYF.

The chain combines TRBV28 with TRBJ2-7, with 7 bases identical to TRBD1. V shed 5 bases and J 5 bases; nucleotides not matched to a gene: 3. The CDR3 totals 12 residues. Germline lookup yields CDR1 MDHEN and CDR2 SYDVKM. CDR3: CASSPTGNEQYF. CDR3 DNA sequence: TGTGCCAGCAGTCCGACAGGGAACGAGCAGTACTTC.

The V and J genes are TRBV11-3 and TRBJ2-1; possible D gene TRBD2, 6 bases. Trimming removed 4 bases from V and 4 bases from J, with 11 bases in between. Germline CDR1 SGHNT, CDR2 YENEEA. This CDR3 is 14 amino acids long. The chain's CDR3 is CASSSNSGYNEQFF. Written as DNA, the CDR3 is TGTGCCAGCAGCTCAAATAGCGGATACAATGAGCAGTTCTTC.

The chain joins TRBV5-4 to TRBJ2-2; D remains ambiguous. Germline V lookup: CDR1 SGHNT, CDR2 YYREEE (reference sequence). The ends were cut back, 1 base at V and 3 bases at J, with 10 bases in the middle. The CDR3 has 15 residues. The CDR3 reads CASSLRRQDTGELFF. DNA for the CDR3: TGTGCCAGCAGCTTGAGGCGTCAGGACACCGGGGAGCTGTTTTTT.

The chain joins TRBV7-2 to TRBJ2-3, with 7 bases matching TRBD2. This CDR3 is 17 amino acids long. The J segment lost 5 bases and the V segment lost 4 bases, leaving 15 bases of the junction unmatched. Per germline, CDR1 SGHTA and CDR2 FQGNSA. The CDR3 DNA reads as TGTGCCAGCAGCTACGAGGGACGGGAGCGGGGTGGAGATACGCAGTATTTT. It yields the protein CASSYEGRERGGDTQYF.

The chain is built from TRBV13 and TRBJ2-1; TRBD1 aligns across 8 bases. The germline CDR1 and CDR2 sequences are PRHDT and FYEKMQ (reference sequence). V shed 4 bases, J shed 5 bases, and the junction held 1 base outside the gene matches. The CDR3 covers 13 residues. This chain's CDR3 is CASSSGQDNEQFF. CDR3 DNA sequence: TGTGCCAGCAGCTCGGGACAGGACAATGAGCAGTTCTTC.

The CDR3 DNA sequence: TGCACCAGCAGACCTAAGGACAGGGTAGGAAACACCATATATTTT. Residues: CTSRPKDRVGNTIYF. The chain recombines TRBV1 with TRBJ1-3; the DNA was not compared with TRBD1, the D call given in the table. TRBV1 is a known pseudogene. This CDR3 has 15 residues.